These 16 T cell receptor beta chains originate from one sample sequenced in a study of cytomegalovirus exposure and HLA in healthy donors. PCR amplification relied on 60 Vbeta primers (plus 13 Jbeta primers). Sequenced by immunoSEQ multiplex PCR; TCRdb stores in-frame clones only, minus some. The sample holds about 130,000 clones, 80% to 90% seen once. The sample taken for sequencing was PBMCs. These receptors were taken from a man in his fifties or sixties in good health and CMV-seronegative.

On this clone itself: A read error may account for a junction end that differs from germline. The J gene is TRBJ1-1, the V gene TRBV7-9; tentatively, D is TRBD1 (6 bases). The germline V gene has CDR1 SEHNR and CDR2 FQNEAQ (reference sequence). The CDR3 consists of 15 residues. The CDR3 protein is CASSLARTANTEAFF. Here the CDR3 DNA reads TGTGCCAGCAGCCTAGCCCGGACAGCAAACACTGAAGCTTTCTTT.

V and J are TRBV5-6 and TRBJ2-7; 7 positions match TRBD1. The CDR3 sequence is 15 residues long. The V gene end was trimmed by 4 bases and the J gene end by 5 bases; junction bases not matched to a gene: 12. Germline CDR1 reads SGHDT; CDR2 reads YYEEEE. CDR3 residues: CASSPRTGRLHEQYF. The CDR3 DNA is TGTGCCAGCAGCCCCCGGACAGGTCGCCTCCACGAGCAGTACTTC.

The chain employs TRBV9 and TRBJ2-3; 7 positions agree with TRBD1. Trimming at V came to 1 base and at J to 2 bases, leaving 7 bases not matched to a gene. This CDR3 is built from 16 residues. Germline CDR1 is SGDLS and CDR2 is YYNGEE. This CDR3 is CASSVRDRASTDTQYF. DNA of the CDR3: TGTGCCAGCAGCGTAAGGGACAGAGCATCCACAGATACGCAGTATTTT.

This chain uses TRBV19 with TRBJ2-7; 7 bases fit TRBD1. Germline V gene lookup returns CDR1 LNHDA and CDR2 SQIVND (reference sequence). V lost 4 bases, J lost 6 bases, and 12 bases stayed unmatched. The CDR3 is made up of 15 amino acids. This chain's CDR3 is CASSTLTGKISEQYF. CDR3 DNA sequence: TGTGCCAGTAGTACCCTGACAGGGAAAATTTCCGAGCAGTACTTC.

The chain employs TRBV6-5 and TRBJ1-2; possible D gene TRBD1, 5 bases. The CDR3 is 14 amino acids. Per the germline V gene, CDR1 is MNHEY and CDR2 is SVGAGI. Trimming took 5 bases from V and 6 from J, leaving 16 bases between them. The chain's CDR3 is CASSRSPGNDGYTF. CDR3 coding DNA: TGTGCCAGCAGTCGCAGCCCAGGGAACGATGGCTACACCTTC.

The chain joins TRBV5-4 to TRBJ2-2, with D unresolved. Trimming took off 2 bases at V and 6 bases at J, with 5 bases between the two ends. Germline CDR1 SGHNT, CDR2 YYREEE (reference sequence). CDR3 length: 12 amino acids. CDR3 protein: CASSFGAGELFF. As DNA, the CDR3 is TGTGCCAGCAGCTTTGGAGCCGGGGAGCTGTTTTTT.

The genes are TRBV2 and TRBJ2-2; no definite D call. CDR1 and CDR2 (germline): SNHLY, FYNNEI. The length of the CDR3 is 12 residues. The V gene lost 8 bases and the J gene lost 6 bases, with 10 bases spanning the gap. The DNA for the CDR3 is TGTGCCAGCGTCCAGGCCCCCGGGGAGCTGTTTTTT. Protein: CASVQAPGELFF.

J is TRBJ1-1 and V is TRBV19; D is unresolved. CDR1 is LNHDA, CDR2 SQIVND, per germline (reference sequence). CDR3 length: 13 residues. V gave up 7 bases and J gave up 1 base, with 10 bases separating them. The DNA for the CDR3 is TGTGCCAGTACCCCAGCAGGGAACACTGAAGCTTTCTTT. Amino acid sequence: CASTPAGNTEAFF.

The V call is TRBV5-1, the J call TRBJ1-1, with 7 bases fitting TRBD1. The CDR3 contains 15 residues. With V trimmed by 0 bases and J by 1 base, 3 bases remained unmatched. CDR1 is SGHRS, CDR2 YFSETQ, per germline. CDR3 nucleotide sequence: TGCGCCAGCAGCTTGGCCCCAGGGGGGAACACTGAAGCTTTCTTT. It is translated as CASSLAPGGNTEAFF.

The V call is TRBV2, the J call TRBJ1-3; 9 nucleotides align to TRBD1. V gave up 9 bases and J gave up 1 base; unmatched junction bases: 10. Looked up from germline, CDR1 is SNHLY and CDR2 is FYNNEI. CDR3 length equals 16 residues. The CDR3 region is CASYRLGTGSGNTIYF. The CDR3 region has the DNA TGTGCCAGTTACCGCCTCGGGACAGGGTCTGGAAACACCATATATTTT.

The chain couples TRBV11-1 to TRBJ2-7; 10 bases fit TRBD2. Germline loops: CDR1 SGHAT, CDR2 FQDESV (reference sequence). CDR3 length: 15 amino acids. V lost 5 bases to trimming and J lost 4 bases; unmatched junction nucleotides: 8. The CDR3 coding sequence is TGTGCCAGCAGCCCTCGCCCTAGCGGGGGATACGAGCAGTACTTC. Its protein product is CASSPRPSGGYEQYF.

This clone came up a few times. The V gene is TRBV4-2, the J gene TRBJ2-6; D not resolved. Between the trimmed V and J ends, which lost 8 bases and 1 base, there was a span of 9 bases. Germline-derived CDR1 and CDR2 are LGHNA and YNFKEQ. The CDR3 extends over 14 amino acids. Here the CDR3 DNA reads TGTGCCAGCGGGCCTCTTTCTGGGGCCAACGTCCTGACTTTC. Protein sequence: CASGPLSGANVLTF.

This chain joins TRBV18 and TRBJ1-2; D unclear. The V end lost 3 bases, the J end lost 3 bases, and 8 bases lay between the germline ends. Germline lookup yields CDR1 KGHSH and CDR2 LQKENI. The CDR3 has 13 residues. DNA for the CDR3: TGTGCCAGCTCACCGGACGGGGACTATGGCTACACCTTC. Translated: CASSPDGDYGYTF. Drawing the rest from reference TRBV18 and TRBJ1-2, the complete variable domain is NAGVMQNPRHLVRRRGQEARLRCSPMKGHSHVYWYRQLPEEGLKFMVYLQKENIIDESGMPKERFSAEFPKEGPSILRIQQVVRGDSAAYFCASSPDGDYGYTFGSGTRLTVV.

The CDR3 DNA sequence: TGTGCCAGCAGCTTGGGCACGGAAAAAGCTTTCTTT. Translating it yields CASSLGTEKAFF. V is TRBV11-2 and J is TRBJ1-1; no firm D call. The germline V gene has CDR1 SGHAT and CDR2 FQNNGV. Between the trimmed V and J ends, which lost 3 bases and 9 bases, there was a span of 11 bases. This CDR3 region has 12 residues. The full variable domain, with the rest looked up from reference TRBV11-2 and TRBJ1-1, is EAGVAQSPRYKIIEKRQSVAFWCNPISGHATLYWYQQILGQGPKLLIQFQNNGVVDDSQLPKDRFSAERLKGVDSTLKIQPAKLEDSAVYLCASSLGTEKAFFGQGTRLTVV.

V and J are TRBV4-2 and TRBJ2-7, with D maybe TRBD1 (5 bases). Germline V gene sequence: CDR1 LGHNA, CDR2 YNFKEQ. The germline V and J ends were trimmed by 0 bases and 12 bases, with 15 bases remaining between them. CDR3 length: 13 residues. The chain's CDR3 is CASSQDIDSLGYF. CDR3 DNA: TGTGCCAGCAGCCAAGATATCGACAGCTTGGGGTACTTC.

This sequence joins TRBV5-1 and TRBJ2-1, with D unclear. Trimming shortened V by 3 bases and J by 7 bases, and 8 bases separated the two germline ends. Germline V gene lookup returns CDR1 SGHRS and CDR2 YFSETQ. There are 12 residues in the CDR3. Here the CDR3 reads CASSYERNEQFF. The CDR3 region has the DNA TGCGCCAGCAGCTATGAGAGGAATGAGCAGTTCTTC.